These 12 T cell receptor beta chains share one sample of origin, sequenced in a study of CD8 T cells in Susac syndrome. RNA, at 0.5 to 1 ug, was reverse transcribed with random hexamers. TCRdb analysed the immunoSEQ multiplex PCR reads with MiXCR anew, one entry per CDR3 protein. The sample shows 110,000 or so distinct CDR3 sequences, about 95% of them seen only once. The sequenced sample consisted of CD4+ T cells from PBMCs. The source is a human donor in good health.

The V call is TRBV25-1, the J call TRBJ1-1; 7 nucleotides align to TRBD1. V trimming: 4 bases; J trimming: 8 bases; junction bases outside the gene matches: 10. This CDR3 is built from 14 residues. Germline assignment: CDR1 MGHDK and CDR2 SYGVNS. The CDR3 coding sequence is TGTGCCAGCAGTGGGGCAGGGGGGACTAGGGAAGCTTTCTTT. It yields the protein CASSGAGGTREAFF.

The rearrangement uses TRBV13 and TRBJ2-7; TRBD2 matches at 10 bases. This CDR3 has 15 residues. The V gene's germline CDR1 is PRHDT and CDR2 FYEKMQ (reference sequence). Unmatched junction bases numbered 9, after V lost 3 bases and J lost 7 bases. CDR3 in amino acids: CASSFQREGLGEQYF. In DNA form, the CDR3 reads TGTGCCAGCAGCTTCCAGCGGGAGGGCCTGGGGGAGCAGTACTTC.

The chain links TRBV29-1 to TRBJ2-5; TRBD2 might be the D (6 bases). CDR3 length: 17 amino acids. Between the trimmed V and J ends, which lost 3 bases and 2 bases, there was a span of 22 bases. Germline V gives CDR1 SQVTM, CDR2 ANQGSEA. CDR3 region: CSVDPRLTTGRQETQYF. The CDR3 nucleotides read TGCAGCGTTGATCCTAGGTTAACGACTGGGAGGCAAGAGACCCAGTACTTC.

The V and J genes are TRBV20-1 and TRBJ1-5; a weak D match, TRBD1 (5 bases). The CDR3 contains 15 residues. In germline, CDR1 is DFQATT, CDR2 SNEGSKA (reference sequence). V was pared by 6 bases and J by 1 base, with 16 bases between. The CDR3 spells CSARTTGGSNQPQHF. The CDR3 nucleotides are TGCAGTGCCCGTACTACGGGGGGAAGCAATCAGCCCCAGCATTTT.

This chain joins TRBV29-1 and TRBJ1-1; 9 nucleotides line up with TRBD1. The V gene's germline CDR1 is SQVTM and CDR2 ANQGSEA. The CDR3 extends over 16 amino acids. With 6 bases clipped from V and 6 bases from J, the junction kept 17 bases outside the gene matches. The CDR3 is CSVPGGSDRGRSEAFF. CDR3 nucleotides: TGCAGCGTCCCAGGGGGTTCGGACAGGGGAAGGTCTGAAGCTTTCTTT.

This sequence joins TRBV27 and TRBJ2-7, with 11 bases fitting TRBD2. V was clipped by 7 bases and J by 2 bases; unmatched bases: 13. This CDR3 comprises 17 residues. CDR1 and CDR2 (germline): MNHEY, SMNVEV (reference sequence). The chain's CDR3 is CASKKVRGTSGTYEQYF. CDR3 coding DNA: TGTGCCAGCAAAAAGGTTCGGGGGACTAGCGGTACCTACGAGCAGTACTTC.

This clonotype has only one observation. This chain uses TRBV19 with TRBJ2-4; D is undetermined. This CDR3 spans 14 amino acids. V was clipped by 4 bases and J by 7 bases, with 14 bases between them. Per the germline V gene, CDR1 is LNHDA and CDR2 is SQIVND (reference sequence). The CDR3 loop reads CASSNASRWNIQYF. The DNA of the CDR3 is TGTGCCAGTAGTAACGCCTCAAGGTGGAACATTCAGTACTTC.

This rearrangement joins TRBV15 to TRBJ2-5; D gene unclear. The germline V and J ends were trimmed by 5 bases and 5 bases, with 18 bases remaining between them. Germline V gene lookup returns CDR1 LNHNV and CDR2 YYDKDF (reference sequence). CDR3 length: 15 amino acids. This chain's CDR3 is CATSQNQGAWETQYF. The CDR3 DNA sequence: TGTGCCACCAGCCAAAATCAAGGCGCTTGGGAGACCCAGTACTTC. The full variable domain, its missing parts supplied by reference TRBV15 and TRBJ2-5, is DAMVIQNPRYQVTQFGKPVTLSCSQTLNHNVMYWYQQKSSQAPKLLFHYYDKDFNNEADTPDNFQSRRPNTSFCFLDIRSPGLGDTAMYLCATSQNQGAWETQYFGPGTRLLVL.

Only one count was recorded for this clonotype. V is TRBV6-5 and J is TRBJ1-3, with D possibly being TRBD1 (5 bases). Trimming removed 4 bases from V and 6 bases from J, with 13 bases in between. Germline V lookup: CDR1 MNHEY, CDR2 SVGAGI. This CDR3 is 14 amino acids long. Here the CDR3 reads CASSSPQVPNTIYF. CDR3 bases: TGTGCCAGCAGTTCCCCACAGGTGCCAAACACCATATATTTT.

This clonotype was seen more than once but under ten times. The genes are TRBV30 and TRBJ2-3; D tentatively reads TRBD1 or TRBD2 (5 bases each). V gave up 0 bases and J gave up 5 bases, with 9 bases separating them. The CDR3 has 13 amino acids. Germline-derived CDR1 and CDR2 are GTSNPN and SVGIG (reference sequence). In nucleotides, the CDR3 is TGTGCCTGGAGTGTTCAGAGGGGAGATACGCAGTATTTT. It codes for CAWSVQRGDTQYF.

The sample holds one count of this clonotype. The chain couples TRBV7-2 to TRBJ2-4; TRBD1 or TRBD2 may be the D gene (7 bases each). V lost 0 bases and J 3 bases, leaving 18 bases between the germline ends. The CDR3 covers 18 residues. Germline V gives CDR1 SGHTA, CDR2 FQGNSA. As DNA, the CDR3 is TGTGCCAGCAGCTTAGCCTGGGGGGGGTCAGGGGGCAAAAACATTCAGTACTTC. Its translation is CASSLAWGGSGGKNIQYF.

The chain combines TRBV7-2 with TRBJ1-1, with a weak D call TRBD1 (5 bases). V gave up 1 base and J gave up 5 bases, with 11 bases separating them. The germline V gene has CDR1 SGHTA and CDR2 FQGNSA. The CDR3 consists of 14 residues. The CDR3: CASSLDRGWTEAFF. CDR3 sequence (DNA): TGTGCCAGCAGCTTAGATCGGGGGTGGACTGAAGCTTTCTTT.